This T cell receptor beta chain was captured by sequencing in a study of regulatory T cells in long-lasting Graves disease. Notes on the study in general: Peripheral blood was the sole material, not thyroid tissue.

The time point here: newly diagnosed GD, antithyroid drugs for less than 3 months. Making the TCR library involved RNA that had been extracted from PBMCs. As for this clonotype: Its antigen is not known. The junction and the germline gene differ at one end; a read error may be behind it.

This CDR3 is built from 13 residues. Germline CDR1 SGHRS, CDR2 YFSETQ. CDR3-region Arm-PCR and iRepertoire HTBI primers produced the TCR beta libraries. TCRdb re-derived calls from the multiplex PCR reads in MiXCR, one entry per CDR3 protein. The sample yields around 250,000 distinct CDR3 sequences, about 16% seen once. The chain is built from TRBV5-1 and TRBJ2-7; D remains ambiguous. This material consisted of peripheral blood mononuclear cells (PBMCs), taken at new diagnosis, from a patient treated with antithyroid drugs. The source of this sequence is a female donor with Graves disease. In nucleotides, the CDR3 is TGTGCCAGCAGCTCAGACAACTCCTACGAGCAGTACTTC. Protein: CASSSDNSYEQYF.